This paragraph covers one TCR beta chain sequence. Synthetic TCR analog templates were added to each PCR reaction. The method was immunoSEQ multiplex PCR; TCRdb's version includes in-frame clones alone and lacks a portion of them. Of tens of thousands of clones in the sample, less than 85% are singletons; the top ten hold 8% to 13%. The sample belongs to a study of PD-L1 blockade in urothelial cancer. Sample time point: pretreatment peripheral blood. The sequence derives from a man between 65 and 79 years old with urothelial cancer. The sequenced sample was PBMCs, obtained around atezolizumab (anti-PD-L1) treatment.

The CDR3 here is CASSLYWTGDLNTEAFF. CDR3 bases: TGTGCCAGCAGCTTATATTGGACAGGCGACCTAAACACTGAAGCTTTCTTT. The J gene is TRBJ1-1, the V gene TRBV11-1; 7 bases map to TRBD1. The germline gives CDR1 SGHAT, CDR2 FQDESV (reference sequence). V trimming: 2 bases; J trimming: 2 bases; junction bases outside the gene matches: 11. The CDR3 has 17 residues. Full variable domain (remainder filled in from reference TRBV11-1 and TRBJ1-1): EAEVAQSPRYKITEKSQAVAFWCDPISGHATLYWYRQILGQGPELLVQFQDESVVDDSQLPKDRFSAERLKGVDSTLKIQPAELGDSAMYLCASSLYWTGDLNTEAFFGQGTRLTVV.